This entry describes one TCR beta chain. Its antigen is unknown. The data are from a study of Ad26.COV2.S vaccination and SARS-CoV-2 variants. Clones were read by immunoSEQ multiplex PCR, and TCRdb kept only the in-frame ones, dropping some. This table has a few hundred thousand clones, 83% appearing once. Notes on the study in general: Possible underestimation of total T cell responses by the TCR breadth and depth analyses was noted.

The treatment was: about 20 received Ad26.COV2.S at low or high dose, single or two shots; about 5 received placebo; per-sample allocation not given. Day 63 after the first injection of vaccine or placebo was the sampling time. This CDR3 comprises 17 residues. V lost 1 base and J 10 bases, leaving 28 bases between the germline ends. Germline V CDR1 and CDR2: GTSNPN, SVGIG (reference sequence). This chain joins TRBV30 and TRBJ1-1; D is unclear. The specimen comprised peripheral blood, sampled in a trial of Ad26.COV2.S vaccine versus placebo. The TCR comes from a person between 18 and 60 years old who received the Ad26.COV2.S COVID-19 vaccine or a placebo. The chain's CDR3 is CAWSGGKSPKGLRRAFF. DNA of the CDR3: TGTGCCTGGAGTGGGGGTAAGTCTCCCAAGGGCCTAAGGAGAGCTTTCTTT.